The sequence of this TCR beta chain was determined in a study of blood T cell repertoires in COVID-19 (TCRdb year 2020). Notes on the research overall: Samples from collaborators originated in the United States, Italy and Spain and spanned both the acute and convalescent phases of COVID-19. A de-identified subject ID, COVID-19 status, age in years and sex were almost always included in the sample metadata. Subjects who had been exposed to COVID-19, were actively infected with it, or had recovered from it provided the deeply sampled blood TCRbeta repertoires that made up the dataset. The prospective study material was composed of cDNA or gDNA derived from T cells, B-cell-depleted T cells, or PBMCs. A freely available public database, intended as a resource for researchers studying the immune response to SARS-CoV-2, is where the repertoires were released. Where available, HLA class I and class II types were obtained from metadata supplied by the sample provider rather than from assay-based typing. The samples were drawn from the first 160 participants of the ongoing ImmuneRACE study and from more than 1,000 subjects provided by 6 global collaborators.

Overall study results and their limits: Clinical and demographic metadata were provided uncurated, with the amount varying by source and participant.

Enrolling through a virtual design, the prospective study's participants ranged in age from roughly 18 to 89 years and lived across 24 United States geographic areas. In the prospective study, cohorts were assigned on the basis of participant-reported clinical history obtained from a screening survey and a study questionnaire. In the prospective study, mobile phlebotomists collected whole blood, serum and a nasopharyngeal or oropharyngeal swab from each participant. Participants in the prospective study had the option to provide additional blood draws and questionnaires over a roughly two-month period. Before DNA extraction, prospective study blood samples were shipped either frozen or at room temperature. A note on this clone: This clone's antigen is unknown. Per-nucleotide qualities are absent, and no much larger clonotype sits a single base away.

V has 0 bases trimmed and J has 3 bases trimmed; junction bases matching no gene number 5. The CDR3 runs 16 amino acids, cysteine and phenylalanine included. Only the CDR3 part of the read is kept: 48 bases, read in frame from the first base. From a lookup of the germline V gene, CDR1 and CDR2 are SGHRS and YFSETQ. TCRbeta CDR3 regions were amplified from genomic DNA using the immunoSEQ Assay, a bias-controlled multiplex PCR. The original pipeline was this. Nucleated cell counts per sample were estimated from amplification of reference gene primers within the assay. To quantify the absolute abundance of each unique TCRbeta CDR3 rearrangement, sequence reads were collapsed and filtered. For each sample, productive Simpson clonality was calculated as the square root of Simpson's diversity index across productive rearrangements. Imported from immuneACCESS, the table was reduced by TCRdb to in-frame sequences with V and J called. These copies leave out some clones; in studies compared against another copy, an unresolved V gene accounts for under half, and the cause of the remainder is not known. V and J calls and clone size are copied from that table; D and trimming were computed from the DNA. Present in this sample are roughly 250,000 clones, roughly 91% of which were seen just once. The ten largest clonotypes hold roughly 2% of the sample.

Material: PBMCs or T cells enriched from blood (not recorded which). Recombination connected TRBV5-1 to TRBJ2-2; 7 junctional bases match TRBD1. This receptor was identified in a woman aged 40 to 50 with acute COVID-19. The DNA sequence reads TGCGCCAGCAGCTTGGCCGGGACAGACTACACCGGGGAGCTGTTTTTT. The encoded protein is CASSLAGTDYTGELFF.